This TCR beta chain came from a study of blood T cell repertoires in COVID-19. Original processing methods: Amplified reference gene primers provided the basis for estimating nucleated cell counts. This table comes from immunoSEQ multiplex PCR, and its TCRdb copy is limited to in-frame clones, with some not included. The V and J calls and the clone size are those of that table, but D and trimming were determined from the DNA. The top ten hold around 14% of the sample, which has roughly 70,000 clones, more than 85% seen once. After removal of 0 bases from V and 2 bases from J, the junction contained 2 bases not matched to a gene. Germline-derived CDR1 and CDR2 are SGHRS and YFSETQ. The CDR3 consists of 16 residues.

Sample: peripheral blood. This TCR came from a human donor with active COVID-19. The donor label of this sample is uncertain. This chain uses TRBV5-1 with TRBJ2-1, with TRBD2 identical over 10 bases. As DNA, the CDR3 is TGCGCCAGCAGCTTGGGACTAGCGGGTGCCTACAATGAGCAGTTCTTC. Protein product: CASSLGLAGAYNEQFF.